This T cell receptor (beta chain) originates from a study of PD-1 blockade in classical Hodgkin lymphoma. The overall study: Each patient was given nivolumab 3 mg/kg through a vein every 2 weeks. The study, taken as a whole, reports: Repertoires differed for reasons still undefined, possibly disease activity or prior therapy.

Profiling relied on immunoSEQ multiplex PCR, and the TCRdb table lists in-frame clones only, not all of them. The data show approximately 25,000 clones, about three quarters seen once. Worth noting for this clone: The antigen is unknown.

Brentuximab vedotin exposure varied, and every patient relapsed after autologous stem cell transplantation. This specimen was peripheral blood mononuclear cells (PBMCs), taken before the second cycle of nivolumab. The TCR originated in a human donor with classical Hodgkin lymphoma.

CDR3 sequence: CASSRVVAPTYEQYF. Here the CDR3 DNA reads TGCGCCAGCAGCCGTGTTGTGGCCCCTACCTACGAGCAGTACTTC. V gene TRBV4-1 combines with J gene TRBJ2-7; no firm D call. The CDR3 sequence is 15 residues long. V lost 4 bases and J 2 bases, leaving 15 bases between the germline ends. Germline values: CDR1 MGHRA, CDR2 YSYEKL.